The 7 T cell receptor beta chains listed next were all sequenced from one sample in a study of T cell responses to AZD1222 COVID-19 vaccine. Profiling relied on immunoSEQ multiplex PCR, and the TCRdb table lists in-frame clones only, not all of them. Of 100,000 or so clones listed, around nine tenths are singletons. The source material was peripheral blood, sampled on day 0 of AZD1222 vaccination. The source is an adult in good health.

The chain carries TRBV5-6 and TRBJ2-1, with D possibly TRBD2 on 5 matching bases. The CDR3 contains 15 residues. V lost 4 bases and J lost 7, with 18 bases in between. The germline V gene encodes CDR1 SGHDT and CDR2 YYEEEE. The chain's CDR3 is CASSTLREIVNEQFF. CDR3 nucleotides: TGTGCCAGCAGCACCCTCCGGGAAATAGTAAATGAGCAGTTCTTC.

The CDR3 sequence is CASSQEGQNYGYTF. CDR3 nucleotides: TGCGCCAGCAGCCAAGAGGGCCAGAACTATGGCTACACCTTC. V and J are TRBV4-3 and TRBJ1-2; unclear D gene. V dropped 0 bases and J dropped 2 bases, with 7 bases sitting between them. This CDR3 spans 14 amino acids. In germline, CDR1 is LGHNA, CDR2 YSLEER.

The V call is TRBV12-3 or TRBV12-4, the J call TRBJ1-1, with TRBD1 as a possible D gene (5 bases). The V end lost 6 bases, the J end lost 1 base, and 9 bases lay between the germline ends. The CDR3 is 13 residues long. In DNA, the CDR3 is TGTGCCAGCAGCTCTACAGGGAACACTGAAGCTTTCTTT. Translating it yields CASSSTGNTEAFF.

This sequence joins TRBV10-3 and TRBJ1-2; D is possibly TRBD1 (5 bases). This CDR3 has 14 residues. Germline CDR1 is ENHRY and CDR2 is SYGVKD. V lost 2 bases, J lost 3 bases, and 10 bases lay in between. This CDR3 is CAISEGGWDYGYTF. In DNA, the CDR3 is TGTGCCATCAGTGAGGGGGGGTGGGACTATGGCTACACCTTC.

The genes are TRBV18 and TRBJ1-4; 7 positions agree with TRBD1. The CDR3 consists of 13 residues. Germline CDR1 and CDR2: KGHSH and LQKENI. J was trimmed by 7 bases and V by 3 bases; bases with no gene match: 2. The CDR3 spells CASSPQGGEKLFF. In nucleotides, the CDR3 is TGTGCCAGCTCACCGCAGGGGGGTGAAAAACTGTTTTTT.

The rearrangement uses TRBV5-1 and TRBJ1-3, with TRBD1 as a possible D gene (5 bases). The ends were cut back, 0 bases at V and 0 bases at J, with 10 bases in the middle. Per the germline V gene, CDR1 is SGHRS and CDR2 is YFSETQ. The CDR3 sequence is 16 residues long. CDR3 residues: CASSLVGRSSGNTIYF. In DNA form, the CDR3 reads TGCGCCAGCAGCTTGGTGGGACGGAGCTCTGGAAACACCATATATTTT.

The J gene is TRBJ1-5, the V gene TRBV5-6, with D perhaps TRBD1 (5 bases). The CDR3 extends over 13 amino acids. Trimming removed 0 bases from V and 11 bases from J, with 12 bases in between. CDR1 and CDR2 (germline): SGHDT, YYEEEE. In DNA, the CDR3 is TGTGCCAGCAGCTTGGGTCGGGGCACCGCCCAGCATTTT. It is translated as CASSLGRGTAQHF. Variable domain in full (rest from reference TRBV5-6 and TRBJ1-5): DAGVTQSPTHLIKTRGQQVTLRCSPKSGHDTVSWYQQALGQGPQFIFQYYEEEERQRGNFPDRFSGHQFPNYSSELNVNALLLGDSALYLCASSLGRGTAQHFGDGTRLSIL.